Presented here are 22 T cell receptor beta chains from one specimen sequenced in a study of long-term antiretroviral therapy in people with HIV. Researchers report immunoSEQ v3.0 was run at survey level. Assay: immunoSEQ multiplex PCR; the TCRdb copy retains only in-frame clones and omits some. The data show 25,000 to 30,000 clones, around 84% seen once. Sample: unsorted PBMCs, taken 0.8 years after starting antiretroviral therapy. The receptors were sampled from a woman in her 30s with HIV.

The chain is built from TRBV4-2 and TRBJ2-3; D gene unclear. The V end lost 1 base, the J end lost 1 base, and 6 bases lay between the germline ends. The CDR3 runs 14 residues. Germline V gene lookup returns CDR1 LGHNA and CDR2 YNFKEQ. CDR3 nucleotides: TGTGCCAGCAGCCAAGCACAAGGCACAGATACGCAGTATTTT. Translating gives CASSQAQGTDTQYF.

As DNA, the CDR3 is TGTGCCAGCAGTGAGGGGCTACCAGGGGCAGGGCAGCCCCAGCATTTT. Translated: CASSEGLPGAGQPQHF. The rearrangement uses TRBV2 and TRBJ1-5; possible D gene TRBD1, 6 bases. CDR1 is SNHLY, CDR2 FYNNEI, per germline. V shed 3 bases and J shed 7 bases, with 19 bases lying between them. CDR3 length equals 16 residues.

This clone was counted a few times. CDR3 nucleotide sequence: TGTGCCATCAGTGAGTCCCCGTCCTACGAGCAGTACGTC. Translating it yields CAISESPSYEQYV. This chain connects TRBV10-3 to TRBJ2-7; D ambiguous. The germline gives CDR1 ENHRY, CDR2 SYGVKD. V lost 0 bases, J lost 1 base, and 4 bases lay in between. This CDR3 region has 13 residues.

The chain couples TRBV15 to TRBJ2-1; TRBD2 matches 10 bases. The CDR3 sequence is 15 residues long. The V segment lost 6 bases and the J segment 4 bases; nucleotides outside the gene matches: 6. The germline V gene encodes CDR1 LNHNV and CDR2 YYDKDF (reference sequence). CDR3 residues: CATSGLAVRYNEQFF. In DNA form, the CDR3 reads TGTGCCACCAGTGGACTAGCGGTAAGGTACAATGAGCAGTTCTTC. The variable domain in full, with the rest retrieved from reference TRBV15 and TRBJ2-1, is DAMVIQNPRYQVTQFGKPVTLSCSQTLNHNVMYWYQQKSSQAPKLLFHYYDKDFNNEADTPDNFQSRRPNTSFCFLDIRSPGLGDTAMYLCATSGLAVRYNEQFFGPGTRLTVL.

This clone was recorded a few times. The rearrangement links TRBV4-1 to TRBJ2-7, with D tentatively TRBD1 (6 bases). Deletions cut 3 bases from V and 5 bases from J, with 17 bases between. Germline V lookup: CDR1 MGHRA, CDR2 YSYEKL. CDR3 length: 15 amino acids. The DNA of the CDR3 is TGCGCCAGCAGCCAGACACTACAGGGTATCGACGAGCAGTACTTC. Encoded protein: CASSQTLQGIDEQYF.

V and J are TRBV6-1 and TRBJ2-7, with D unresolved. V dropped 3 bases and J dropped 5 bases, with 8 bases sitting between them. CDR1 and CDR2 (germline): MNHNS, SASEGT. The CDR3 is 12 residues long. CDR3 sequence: CASSDVRDEQYF. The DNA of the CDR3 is TGTGCCAGCAGTGATGTAAGGGACGAGCAGTACTTC.

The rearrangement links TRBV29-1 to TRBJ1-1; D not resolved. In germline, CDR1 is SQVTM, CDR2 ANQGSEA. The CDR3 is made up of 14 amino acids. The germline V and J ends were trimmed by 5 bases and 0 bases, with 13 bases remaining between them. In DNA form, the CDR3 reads TGCAGCGTTCACCAACAGACTATGAACACTGAAGCTTTCTTT. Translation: CSVHQQTMNTEAFF.

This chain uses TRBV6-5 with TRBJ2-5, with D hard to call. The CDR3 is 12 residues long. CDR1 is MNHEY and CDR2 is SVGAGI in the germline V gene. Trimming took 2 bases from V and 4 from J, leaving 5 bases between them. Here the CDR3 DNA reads TGTGCCAGCAGTTACGCGCGAGAGACCCAGTACTTC. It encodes CASSYARETQYF.

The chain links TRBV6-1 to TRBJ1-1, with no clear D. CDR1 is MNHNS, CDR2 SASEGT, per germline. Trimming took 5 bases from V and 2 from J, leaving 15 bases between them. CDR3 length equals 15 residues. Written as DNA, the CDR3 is TGTGCCAGCAGTCGGCAATCAACAGTAAACACTGAAGCTTTCTTT. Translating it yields CASSRQSTVNTEAFF.

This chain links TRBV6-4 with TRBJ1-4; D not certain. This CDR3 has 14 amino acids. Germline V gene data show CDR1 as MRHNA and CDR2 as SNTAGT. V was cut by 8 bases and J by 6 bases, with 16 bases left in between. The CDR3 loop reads CASRTARRDEKLFF. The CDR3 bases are TGTGCCAGCCGGACCGCCCGCCGGGATGAAAAACTGTTTTTT.

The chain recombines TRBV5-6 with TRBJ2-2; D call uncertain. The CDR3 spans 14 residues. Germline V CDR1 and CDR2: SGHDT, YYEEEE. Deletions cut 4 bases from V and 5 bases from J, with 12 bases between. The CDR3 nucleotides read TGTGCCAGCAGCCCCAAGACCCTTACCGGGGAGCTGTTTTTT. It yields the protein CASSPKTLTGELFF.

The CDR3 here is CASSYPGRVNSPLHF. Here the CDR3 DNA reads TGTGCCAGCAGTTACCCGGGACGGGTGAATTCACCCCTCCACTTT. The rearrangement links TRBV6-5 to TRBJ1-6, with D maybe TRBD1 (5 bases). The germline V gene has CDR1 MNHEY and CDR2 SVGAGI. This CDR3 has 15 residues. Trimming cost V 2 bases and J 7 bases, with 12 bases left between them.

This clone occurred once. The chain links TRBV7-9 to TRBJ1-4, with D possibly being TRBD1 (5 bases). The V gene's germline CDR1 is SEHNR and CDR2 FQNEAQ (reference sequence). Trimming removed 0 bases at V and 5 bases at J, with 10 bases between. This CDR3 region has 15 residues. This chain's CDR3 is CASSLARGVNEKLFF. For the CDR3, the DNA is TGTGCCAGCAGCTTAGCGCGGGGGGTAAATGAAAAACTGTTTTTT.

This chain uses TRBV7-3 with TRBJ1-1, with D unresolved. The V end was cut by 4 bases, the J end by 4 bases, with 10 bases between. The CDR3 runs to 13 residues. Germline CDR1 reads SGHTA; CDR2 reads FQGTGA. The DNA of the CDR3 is TGTGCCAGCAGCTCCCAGGAGTTCACTGAAGCTTTCTTT. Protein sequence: CASSSQEFTEAFF.

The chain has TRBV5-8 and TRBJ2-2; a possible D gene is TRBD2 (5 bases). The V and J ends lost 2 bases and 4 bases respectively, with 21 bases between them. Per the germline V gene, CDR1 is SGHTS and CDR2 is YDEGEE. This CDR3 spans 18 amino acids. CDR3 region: CASSLRSGVGAGTGELFF. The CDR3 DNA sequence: TGTGCCAGCAGCTTAAGGTCGGGTGTTGGTGCGGGCACCGGGGAGCTGTTTTTT.

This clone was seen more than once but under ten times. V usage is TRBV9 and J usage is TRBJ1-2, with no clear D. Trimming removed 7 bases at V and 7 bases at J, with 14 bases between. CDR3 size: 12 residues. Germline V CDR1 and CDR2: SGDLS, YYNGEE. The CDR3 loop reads CASFTSAGGYTF. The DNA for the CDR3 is TGTGCCAGCTTTACCAGCGCGGGTGGCTACACCTTC.

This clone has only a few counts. The chain's CDR3 is CASSLGGAGGELFF. CDR3 DNA sequence: TGTGCCAGCAGCTTAGGAGGGGCGGGCGGGGAGCTGTTTTTT. This chain joins TRBV11-2 and TRBJ2-2, with D perhaps assigned TRBD1 or TRBD2 (5 bases each). Trimming removed 1 base at V and 7 bases at J, with 10 bases between. The CDR3 loop spans 14 amino acids. The germline CDR1 and CDR2 sequences are SGHAT and FQNNGV.

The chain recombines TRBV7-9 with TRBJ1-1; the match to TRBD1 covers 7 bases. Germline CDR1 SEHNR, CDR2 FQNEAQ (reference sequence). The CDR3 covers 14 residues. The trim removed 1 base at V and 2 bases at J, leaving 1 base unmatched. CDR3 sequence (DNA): TGTGCCAGCAGCTTAGGGACAGGAAACACTGAAGCTTTCTTT. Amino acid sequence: CASSLGTGNTEAFF. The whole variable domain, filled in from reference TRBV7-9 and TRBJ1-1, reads DTGVSQNPRHKITKRGQNVTFRCDPISEHNRLYWYRQTLGQGPEFLTYFQNEAQLEKSRLLSDRFSAERPKGSFSTLEIQRTEQGDSAMYLCASSLGTGNTEAFFGQGTRLTVV.

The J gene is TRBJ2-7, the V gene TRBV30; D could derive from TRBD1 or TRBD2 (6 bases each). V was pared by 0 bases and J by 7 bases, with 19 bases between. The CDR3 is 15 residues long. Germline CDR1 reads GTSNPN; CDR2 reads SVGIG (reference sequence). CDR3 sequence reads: CAWSVRGPRQGEQYF. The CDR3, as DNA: TGTGCCTGGAGTGTACGGGGGCCAAGGCAGGGAGAGCAGTACTTC.

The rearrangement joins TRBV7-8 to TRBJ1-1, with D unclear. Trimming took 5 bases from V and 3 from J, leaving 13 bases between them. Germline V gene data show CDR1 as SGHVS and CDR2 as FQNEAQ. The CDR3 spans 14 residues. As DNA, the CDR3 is TGTGCCAGCAGCCTGCCCTCCGGGGACACTGAAGCTTTCTTT. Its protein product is CASSLPSGDTEAFF.

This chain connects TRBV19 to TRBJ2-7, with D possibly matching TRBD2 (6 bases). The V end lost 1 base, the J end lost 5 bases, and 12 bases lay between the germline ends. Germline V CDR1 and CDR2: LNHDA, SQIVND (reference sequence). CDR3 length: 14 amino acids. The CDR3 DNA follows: TGTGCCAGTAGTATAGCCTTCGGGGGTGACGAGCAGTACTTC. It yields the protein CASSIAFGGDEQYF.

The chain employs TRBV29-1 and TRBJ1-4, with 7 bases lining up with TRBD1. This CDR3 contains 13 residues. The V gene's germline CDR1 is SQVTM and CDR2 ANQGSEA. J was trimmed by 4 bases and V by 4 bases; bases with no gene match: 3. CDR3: CSVGDSINEKLFF. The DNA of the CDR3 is TGCAGCGTTGGGGACAGCATTAATGAAAAACTGTTTTTT.